This TCR beta chain was observed in a study of blood T cell repertoires in COVID-19. For the study at large: The United States, Italy and Spain were the sources of the acute and convalescent COVID-19 samples. Nucleic acid was either cDNA or gDNA, and it came from T cells, B-cell-depleted T cells, or PBMCs.

The CDR3 has 15 amino acids. The V and J ends lost 4 bases and 6 bases, in that order; junction bases with no gene match: 7. CDR1 MNHEY and CDR2 SVGAGI come from the germline V gene. In the authors' methods: For nucleated cells, counts were estimated from reference gene primer amplification. The protocol was immunoSEQ multiplex PCR, while the TCRdb copy is restricted to in-frame clones and leaves out a portion. From that table come the V and J calls and clone size; the DNA was used to work out D and trimming. This sample has over 100,000 clones, with 70% to 90% found just once. This chain links TRBV6-5 with TRBJ2-2; 8 positions agree with TRBD2. The material sequenced was peripheral blood. The receptor was derived from a man aged 35 to 55 with acute or convalescent COVID-19. CDR3 loop: CASSSGGRPAGELFF. CDR3 DNA sequence: TGTGCCAGCAGTTCGGGCGGGAGGCCCGCCGGGGAGCTGTTTTTT.